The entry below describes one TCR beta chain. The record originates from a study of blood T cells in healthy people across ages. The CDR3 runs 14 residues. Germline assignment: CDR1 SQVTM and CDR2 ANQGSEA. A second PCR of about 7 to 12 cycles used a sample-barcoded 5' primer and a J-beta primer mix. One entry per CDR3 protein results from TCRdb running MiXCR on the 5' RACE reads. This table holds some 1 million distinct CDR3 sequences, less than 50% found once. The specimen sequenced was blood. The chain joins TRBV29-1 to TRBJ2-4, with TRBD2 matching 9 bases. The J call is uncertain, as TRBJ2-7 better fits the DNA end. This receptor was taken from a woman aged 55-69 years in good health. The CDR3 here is CSVEASGMGDEQYF. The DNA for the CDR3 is TGCAGCGTTGAAGCTAGCGGGATGGGCGACGAGCAGTACTTC.